Below are 5 T cell receptor beta chains sequenced from a single sample in a study of cytotoxic CD8 clonotypes in ibrutinib-treated CLL. The method was immunoSEQ multiplex PCR; TCRdb's version includes in-frame clones alone and lacks a portion of them. The data show about 330,000 clones, about 61% seen once. Material: PBMCs, obtained after 36 months of ibrutinib treatment. The receptors were sampled from a human donor with chronic lymphocytic leukemia.

This clone was observed once. This rearrangement joins TRBV28 to TRBJ2-5; 8 nucleotides agree with TRBD2. The CDR3 is 17 amino acids. V shed 5 bases and J 2 bases; nucleotides not matched to a gene: 13. Germline CDR1 is MDHEN and CDR2 is SYDVKM. The CDR3 DNA follows: TGTGCCAGCAGTCCGGGGAGGCTACTAGCGGCTCAAGAGACCCAGTACTTC. This sequence encodes CASSPGRLLAAQETQYF.

The genes are TRBV5-1 and TRBJ2-7; 7 positions match TRBD1. Germline CDR1 is SGHRS and CDR2 is YFSETQ. After removal of 4 bases from V and 4 bases from J, the junction contained 11 bases not matched to a gene. The CDR3 is 15 residues long. The CDR3, as DNA: TGCGCCAGCAGCACCAACAGGGGTGGGGCTTACGAGCAGTACTTC. It encodes CASSTNRGGAYEQYF.

The chain recombines TRBV19 with TRBJ1-2, with 12 positions matching TRBD1. There are 17 residues in the CDR3. The trim removed 5 bases at V and 4 bases at J, leaving 11 bases unmatched. Germline lookup yields CDR1 LNHDA and CDR2 SQIVND (reference sequence). In nucleotides, the CDR3 is TGTGCCAGTAGTTTAACCGGGACAGGGGGCGGAAGCTATGGCTACACCTTC. It encodes CASSLTGTGGGSYGYTF.

The gene calls are TRBV7-3 and TRBJ2-1; perhaps TRBD2 as D (5 bases). The CDR3 length is 15 residues. V was trimmed by 2 bases and J by 0 bases, leaving 8 bases between them. CDR1 and CDR2 from the germline V gene are SGHTA and FQGTGA. This CDR3 is CASSLAGDSYNEQFF. The CDR3 nucleotides are TGTGCCAGCAGCTTAGCGGGCGACTCCTACAATGAGCAGTTCTTC.

The gene calls are TRBV5-1 and TRBJ2-2; TRBD2 agrees at 10 bases. Per the germline V gene, CDR1 is SGHRS and CDR2 is YFSETQ. The junction had 7 bases not matched to a gene; V was cut back by 5 bases and J by 0 bases. This CDR3 is built from 17 residues. The CDR3 DNA sequence: TGCGCCAGCAGTCCAGACCTAGCGGGAGCGAACACCGGGGAGCTGTTTTTT. This translates into CASSPDLAGANTGELFF.